What follows is one TCR beta chain and its context. This entry comes from a study of memory CD4+ T cells and cytomegalovirus serostatus. Background on the study: Donors were healthy Belgian adults, 8 to 10 CMV seropositive and around 24 seronegative.

Using immunoSEQ multiplex PCR, the repertoire was profiled, and TCRdb retains in-frame clones only, with some absent. This table has about 54,000 clones, about 80% appearing once. Single viable CD3+CD4+CD8-CD45RO+ cells were sorted as the memory CD4+ T cells. The CDR3 runs 14 residues. The V gene end was trimmed by 7 bases and the J gene end by 9 bases; junction bases not matched to a gene: 14. Germline V gene lookup returns CDR1 SGHDN and CDR2 FVKESK. The material sequenced was memory CD4+ T cells from blood. V usage is TRBV14 and J usage is TRBJ2-5; the match to TRBD1 covers 7 bases. This sequence originates from an adult in good health and CMV-seronegative. The CDR3 loop reads CASTFNRQGWPQYF. CDR3 in DNA: TGTGCCAGCACCTTTAACCGACAGGGATGGCCCCAGTACTTC.